This TCR beta chain came from a study of vaccination and CD4 T cells after COVID-19. As concerns this clonotype: As yet, its antigen is unknown.

This sample's treatment: approximately nine-day PBMC culture with coronavirus spike peptide pools or control peptides (ViraFEST assay). CD4+ T cells that had been cultured provided DNA sequenced with the Oncomine TCR Beta short-read assay. TCRdb re-called the PCR reads with MiXCR, one entry per CDR3 protein. The table lists tens of thousands of distinct CDR3 sequences, less than 70% of them singletons, with 5.5% to 7% in the top ten. The trim removed 2 bases at V and 5 bases at J, leaving 5 bases unmatched. Germline-derived CDR1 and CDR2 are SGHRS and YFSETQ. CDR3 size: 14 residues. The chain is built from TRBV5-1 and TRBJ1-1, with 8 bases lining up with TRBD1. Sequencing used CD4+ T cells from blood, cultured in vitro. The receptor was derived from a human donor who had recovered from COVID-19. The CDR3 DNA is TGCGCCAGCAGCTTTCCAGGGGGCGAGACTGAAGCTTTCTTT. It yields the protein CASSFPGGETEAFF.